This T cell receptor beta chain was identified in a study of cytomegalovirus exposure and HLA in healthy donors. The study, taken as a whole, reports: The authors listed 164 TCR beta chains as cytomegalovirus-associated. Rare TCR sequences predominated, though certain public TCRs were found in many donors. Earlier analysis found most TCR beta V segments productive about 90% or about 30% of the time.

On this clone: Its antigen is undetermined.

The CDR3 length is 15 residues. V was trimmed by 3 bases and J by 5 bases, leaving 14 bases between them. CDR1 is SGHTA, CDR2 FQGTGA, per germline. PCR amplification relied on 60 Vbeta primers (plus 13 Jbeta primers). Clones were sequenced by immunoSEQ multiplex PCR, and TCRdb holds only the in-frame ones, with some missing. This table has more than 150,000 clones, 70% to 85% appearing once. The chain links TRBV7-3 to TRBJ2-1; D gene unclear. Material: PBMCs. The sequence was obtained from a young man in good health and CMV-seronegative. This CDR3 is CASSLLSRLDNEQFF. The CDR3 region has the DNA TGTGCCAGCAGCTTGTTGTCGAGGCTAGACAATGAGCAGTTCTTC.